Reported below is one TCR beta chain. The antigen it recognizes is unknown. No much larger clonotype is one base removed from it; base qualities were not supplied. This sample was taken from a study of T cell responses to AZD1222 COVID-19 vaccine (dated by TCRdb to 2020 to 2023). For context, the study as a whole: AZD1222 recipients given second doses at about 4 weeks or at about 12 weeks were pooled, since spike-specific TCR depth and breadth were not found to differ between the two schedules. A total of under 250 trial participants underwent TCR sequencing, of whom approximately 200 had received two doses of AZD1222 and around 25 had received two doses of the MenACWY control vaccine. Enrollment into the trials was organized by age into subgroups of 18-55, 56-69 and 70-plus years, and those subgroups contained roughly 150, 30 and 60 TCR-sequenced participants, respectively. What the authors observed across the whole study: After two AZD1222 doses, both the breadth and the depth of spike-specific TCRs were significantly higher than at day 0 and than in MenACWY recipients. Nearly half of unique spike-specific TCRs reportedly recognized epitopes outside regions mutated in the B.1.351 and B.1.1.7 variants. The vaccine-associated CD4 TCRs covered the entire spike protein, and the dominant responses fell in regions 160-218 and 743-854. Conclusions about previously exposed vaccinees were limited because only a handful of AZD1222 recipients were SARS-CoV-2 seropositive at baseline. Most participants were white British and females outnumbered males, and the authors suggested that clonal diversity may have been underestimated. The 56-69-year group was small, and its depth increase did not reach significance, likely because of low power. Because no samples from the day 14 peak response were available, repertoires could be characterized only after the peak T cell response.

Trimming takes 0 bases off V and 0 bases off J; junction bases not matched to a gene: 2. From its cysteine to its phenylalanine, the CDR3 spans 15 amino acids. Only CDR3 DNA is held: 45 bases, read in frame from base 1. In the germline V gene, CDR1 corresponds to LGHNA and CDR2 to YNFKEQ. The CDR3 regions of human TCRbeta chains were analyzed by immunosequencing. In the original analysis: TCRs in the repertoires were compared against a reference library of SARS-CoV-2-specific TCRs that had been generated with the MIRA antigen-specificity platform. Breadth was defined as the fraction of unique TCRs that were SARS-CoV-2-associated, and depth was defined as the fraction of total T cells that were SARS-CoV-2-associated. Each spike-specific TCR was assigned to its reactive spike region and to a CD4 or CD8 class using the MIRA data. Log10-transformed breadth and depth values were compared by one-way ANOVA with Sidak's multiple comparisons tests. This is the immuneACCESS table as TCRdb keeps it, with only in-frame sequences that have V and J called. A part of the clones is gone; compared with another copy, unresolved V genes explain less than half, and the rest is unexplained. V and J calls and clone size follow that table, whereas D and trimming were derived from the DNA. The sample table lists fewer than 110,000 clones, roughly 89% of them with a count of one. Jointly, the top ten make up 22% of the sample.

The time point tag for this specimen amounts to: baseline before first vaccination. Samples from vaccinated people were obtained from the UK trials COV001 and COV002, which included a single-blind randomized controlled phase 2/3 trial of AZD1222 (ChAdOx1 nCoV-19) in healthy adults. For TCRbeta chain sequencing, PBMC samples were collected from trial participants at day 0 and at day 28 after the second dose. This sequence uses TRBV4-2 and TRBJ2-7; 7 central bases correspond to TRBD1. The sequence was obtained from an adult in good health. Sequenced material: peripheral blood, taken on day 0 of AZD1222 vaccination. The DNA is TGTGCCAGCAGCCAAGAAGGGGACAGCTCCTACGAGCAGTACTTC. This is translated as CASSQEGDSSYEQYF.